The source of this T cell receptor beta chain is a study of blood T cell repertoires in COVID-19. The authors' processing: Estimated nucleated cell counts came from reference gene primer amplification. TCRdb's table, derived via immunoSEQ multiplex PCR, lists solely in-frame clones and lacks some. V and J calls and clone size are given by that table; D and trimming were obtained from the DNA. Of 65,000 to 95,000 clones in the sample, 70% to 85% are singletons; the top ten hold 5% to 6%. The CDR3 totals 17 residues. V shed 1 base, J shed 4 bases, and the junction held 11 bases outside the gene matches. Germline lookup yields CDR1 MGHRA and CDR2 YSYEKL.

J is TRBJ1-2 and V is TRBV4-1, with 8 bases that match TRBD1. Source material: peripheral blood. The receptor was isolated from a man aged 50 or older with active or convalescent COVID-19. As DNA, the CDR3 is TGCGCCAGCAGCCAAGGCGTGACGGACAGGGCAGGCTATGGCTACACCTTC. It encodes CASSQGVTDRAGYGYTF.